These 22 T cell receptor beta chains were all obtained from the same sample, sequenced in a study of PD-1 blockade in classical Hodgkin lymphoma. Some clones are missing from TCRdb's copy, which holds only in-frame ones; the method was immunoSEQ multiplex PCR. This table holds 150,000 or so clones, just under 80% found once. Each patient experienced a relapse that followed autologous stem cell transplantation, and brentuximab vedotin exposure varied. The material was peripheral blood mononuclear cells (PBMCs), obtained before the second cycle of nivolumab. The receptors come from a human donor with classical Hodgkin lymphoma.

V usage is TRBV5-4 and J usage is TRBJ1-1; 9 bases fit TRBD1. Germline lookup yields CDR1 SGHNT and CDR2 YYREEE (reference sequence). CDR3 size: 14 residues. V was pared by 6 bases and J by 7 bases, with 10 bases of the junction left unmatched. CDR3 DNA sequence: TGTGCCAGCACCCCGGGGGCGGGACAGGGTGAAGCTTTCTTT. Its protein product is CASTPGAGQGEAFF. Full variable domain (rest looked up from reference TRBV5-4 and TRBJ1-1): ETGVTQSPTHLIKTRGQQVTLRCSSQSGHNTVSWYQQALGQGPQFIFQYYREEENGRGNFPPRFSGLQFPNYSSELNVNALELDDSALYLCASTPGAGQGEAFFGQGTRLTVV.

Many counts were recorded for this clone. In the same sample, other DNA sequences code for this CDR3. The rearrangement links TRBV5-5 to TRBJ1-2; no clear D gene. The CDR3 totals 13 residues. V was clipped by 2 bases and J by 1 base, with 6 bases between them. Germline loops: CDR1 SGHKS, CDR2 YYEKEE (reference sequence). CDR3 DNA sequence: TGTGCCAGCAGCTTTGACCTTAACTATGGCTACACCTTC. Its protein is CASSFDLNYGYTF.

This clone was seen a few times. This chain joins TRBV7-9 and TRBJ2-7; tentatively, D is TRBD1 or TRBD2 (5 bases each). The germline V and J ends were trimmed by 9 bases and 4 bases, with 28 bases remaining between them. The CDR3 contains 17 residues. The germline gives CDR1 SEHNR, CDR2 FQNEAQ (reference sequence). This CDR3 reads CASSRTRTWDLGYEQYF. CDR3 nucleotides: TGTGCCAGTTCGCGGACGAGGACGTGGGACCTCGGGTACGAGCAGTACTTC. The full variable domain, rest sourced from reference TRBV7-9 and TRBJ2-7, is DTGVSQNPRHKITKRGQNVTFRCDPISEHNRLYWYRQTLGQGPEFLTYFQNEAQLEKSRLLSDRFSAERPKGSFSTLEIQRTEQGDSAMYLCASSRTRTWDLGYEQYFGPGTRLTVT.

The chain uses TRBV6-5 and TRBJ1-1; 7 bases agree with TRBD1. CDR3 size: 13 residues. V trimming: 4 bases; J trimming: 8 bases; junction bases outside the gene matches: 7. The germline V gene encodes CDR1 MNHEY and CDR2 SVGAGI. CDR3 protein: CASSFFADREAFF. CDR3 bases: TGTGCCAGCAGTTTCTTTGCGGACAGGGAAGCTTTCTTT.

The V call is TRBV27, the J call TRBJ1-6; D unclear. The ends were cut back, 8 bases at V and 7 bases at J, with 12 bases in the middle. Per germline, CDR1 MNHEY and CDR2 SMNVEV (reference sequence). This CDR3 is 13 amino acids long. The CDR3 protein is CASGSGLNSPLHF. The CDR3 nucleotides read TGTGCCAGCGGTTCCGGGCTCAATTCACCCCTCCACTTT.

The chain employs TRBV7-9 and TRBJ1-2; D is possibly TRBD1 (6 bases). The CDR3 runs 15 residues. Trimming took off 7 bases at V and 6 bases at J, with 21 bases between the two ends. CDR1 and CDR2 (germline): SEHNR, FQNEAQ (reference sequence). This chain's CDR3 is CASTLGGRRFDGYTF. The CDR3 nucleotides read TGTGCCAGCACCCTTGGGGGGCGACGATTTGATGGCTACACCTTC. The full variable domain, completed using reference TRBV7-9 and TRBJ1-2, is DTGVSQNPRHKITKRGQNVTFRCDPISEHNRLYWYRQTLGQGPEFLTYFQNEAQLEKSRLLSDRFSAERPKGSFSTLEIQRTEQGDSAMYLCASTLGGRRFDGYTFGSGTRLTVV.

V usage is TRBV7-9 and J usage is TRBJ2-3; 9 bases agree with TRBD2. CDR3 length: 14 amino acids. Germline CDR1 is SEHNR and CDR2 is FQNEAQ (reference sequence). The V gene end was trimmed by 5 bases and the J gene end by 3 bases; junction bases not matched to a gene: 3. The CDR3 here is CASSASGITDTQYF. Here the CDR3 DNA reads TGTGCCAGCAGCGCTAGCGGGATAACAGATACGCAGTATTTT.

The CDR3, as DNA: TGTGCCAGCAGTTTAAGGGCTGGAAACACCATATATTTT. This sequence encodes CASSLRAGNTIYF. This chain joins TRBV28 and TRBJ1-3, with D hard to call. Germline loops: CDR1 MDHEN, CDR2 SYDVKM. There are 13 residues in the CDR3. Trimming stripped 2 bases from V and 2 bases from J, with 4 bases between.

The chain links TRBV27 to TRBJ2-1; 12 bases align to TRBD2. Germline CDR1 reads MNHEY; CDR2 reads SMNVEV (reference sequence). CDR3 length: 18 amino acids. J was trimmed by 9 bases and V by 3 bases; bases with no gene match: 15. DNA for the CDR3: TGTGCCAGCAGTTTTGGTGCTAGCGGGAGGGCGCGGAGAGGTGAGCAGTTCTTC. It encodes CASSFGASGRARRGEQFF.

There are a few counts of this clone. The chain couples TRBV29-1 to TRBJ1-1; no clear D gene. Germline assignment: CDR1 SQVTM and CDR2 ANQGSEA. CDR3 length: 11 residues. The germline V and J ends were trimmed by 6 bases and 1 base, with 6 bases remaining between them. This CDR3 reads CSVRWNTEAFF. DNA for the CDR3: TGCAGCGTCCGGTGGAACACTGAAGCTTTCTTT.

V and J are TRBV11-2 and TRBJ2-4; D assignment may be TRBD1 or TRBD2 (5 bases each). Trimming took 5 bases from V and 9 from J, leaving 17 bases between them. Germline assignment: CDR1 SGHAT and CDR2 FQNNGV. The CDR3 contains 14 residues. The CDR3 region is CASSPVWGRSIQYF. CDR3 bases: TGTGCCAGCAGCCCGGTTTGGGGACGGAGCATTCAGTACTTC.

This clone was recorded only once. V gene TRBV7-2 combines with J gene TRBJ1-4; a weak D match, TRBD1 (5 bases). The CDR3 is made up of 15 amino acids. V lost 5 bases, J lost 8 bases, and 18 bases lay in between. Germline lookup yields CDR1 SGHTA and CDR2 FQGNSA. CDR3 DNA: TGTGCCAGCAGCCCCGGGGGGGAGAGGAGGGAAAAACTGTTTTTT. This gives the protein CASSPGGERREKLFF.

This rearrangement joins TRBV19 to TRBJ2-7; 11 bases line up with TRBD1. This CDR3 spans 15 amino acids. J was trimmed by 5 bases and V by 5 bases; bases with no gene match: 8. Germline CDR1 is LNHDA and CDR2 is SQIVND (reference sequence). CDR3 coding DNA: TGTGCCAGTAGTGCTAGGACAGGGGGCGGCCACGAGCAGTACTTC. It specifies CASSARTGGGHEQYF.

DNA for the CDR3: TGTGCCAGCAGTTTATCTGGCCCGACGTACTCTGGGGCCAACGTCCTGACTTTC. Translated: CASSLSGPTYSGANVLTF. The chain uses TRBV27 and TRBJ2-6; unclear D gene. Germline CDR1 and CDR2: MNHEY and SMNVEV (reference sequence). V was pared by 0 bases and J by 0 bases, with 12 bases between. CDR3 length: 18 residues.

The chain is built from TRBV7-2 and TRBJ1-2; D might be TRBD1 (6 bases). This CDR3 is built from 17 residues. Trimming took 5 bases from V and 5 from J, leaving 24 bases between them. Germline CDR1 and CDR2: SGHTA and FQGNSA. Here the CDR3 DNA reads TGTGCCAGCAGCCTGTCCGGGACACTTTACGGGGGTTATGGCTACACCTTC. It is translated as CASSLSGTLYGGYGYTF.

This clone was counted between two and nine times. The chain joins TRBV6-6 to TRBJ1-5, with D maybe TRBD1 (5 bases). The CDR3 totals 14 residues. CDR1 is MNHNY, CDR2 SVGAGI, per germline (reference sequence). V lost 7 bases to trimming and J lost 0 bases, with 10 bases between them. CDR3 in DNA: TGTGCCAGCATTCAGGGTTATAGCAATCAGCCCCAGCATTTT. Translated, it gives CASIQGYSNQPQHF.

The rearrangement uses TRBV10-2 and TRBJ2-1; 9 bases match TRBD2. Losses at the gene ends were 2 bases for V and 8 bases for J; bases not matched to a gene: 16. This CDR3 has 18 residues. The germline CDR1 and CDR2 sequences are WSHSY and SAAADI. The CDR3 nucleotides read TGCGCCAGCAGTGAGCGTGGGACTTCTAGCGGGAATTTCTATGAGCAGTTCTTC. It encodes CASSERGTSSGNFYEQFF.

The V call is TRBV9, the J call TRBJ2-7, with 10 bases aligning to TRBD2. This CDR3 has 16 residues. CDR1 is SGDLS and CDR2 is YYNGEE in the germline V gene. V shed 4 bases and J 4 bases; nucleotides not matched to a gene: 11. CDR3 bases: TGTGCCAGCAGCCCACACCCAGCGGGGGGGCGGTACGAGCAGTACTTC. Its protein is CASSPHPAGGRYEQYF.

The rearrangement uses TRBV19 and TRBJ1-2; the D gene is possibly TRBD1 (6 bases). V dropped 6 bases and J dropped 0 bases, with 17 bases sitting between them. In germline, CDR1 is LNHDA, CDR2 SQIVND (reference sequence). This CDR3 region has 16 residues. CDR3 DNA sequence: TGTGCCAGTAGCAATCGAGGGGGGCTAGCTAACTATGGCTACACCTTC. Protein product: CASSNRGGLANYGYTF.

The chain carries TRBV2 and TRBJ1-1; 9 bases agree with TRBD1. Germline V gives CDR1 SNHLY, CDR2 FYNNEI. The V and J ends lost 5 bases and 1 base, in that order; junction bases with no gene match: 5. The CDR3 covers 15 residues. CDR3 sequence reads: CASSLEQGANTEAFF. Here the CDR3 DNA reads TGTGCCAGCAGTCTGGAACAGGGGGCGAACACTGAAGCTTTCTTT.

The rearrangement uses TRBV4-2 and TRBJ2-5, with D uncertain. V dropped 2 bases and J dropped 4 bases, with 5 bases sitting between them. The germline V gene has CDR1 LGHNA and CDR2 YNFKEQ. This CDR3 has 12 residues. CDR3 sequence: CASSQSRETQYF. CDR3 nucleotide sequence: TGTGCCAGCAGCCAAAGTCGAGAGACCCAGTACTTC.

The chain is built from TRBV2 and TRBJ1-5; maybe TRBD1 (6 bases). The CDR3 runs 13 residues. From germline, CDR1 is SNHLY and CDR2 FYNNEI. The V and J ends lost 5 bases and 3 bases respectively, with 8 bases between them. As DNA, the CDR3 is TGTGCCAGCAGTTGGGACACCAATCAGCCCCAGCATTTT. Its translation: CASSWDTNQPQHF.